A single sample is the source of the 9 T cell receptor beta chains below, sequenced in a study of shared clonotypes between healthy human individuals. Only in-frame clones appear in the TCRdb table, and some are missing; sequencing was by immunoSEQ multiplex PCR. Of 2 million to 2.5 million clones listed, under 95% are singletons. Sequenced sample: naive CD4+ T cells from PBMCs. Documented subset: CD45RA+ positively selected. These receptors were taken from a man between 18 and 35 years old in good health. Some clones in this sample may be carry-over from other donors' samples.

The rearrangement uses TRBV29-1 and TRBJ1-1, with D unclear. The germline V and J ends were trimmed by 1 base and 0 bases, with 9 bases remaining between them. This CDR3 is built from 14 residues. Germline loops: CDR1 SQVTM, CDR2 ANQGSEA. CDR3 sequence: CSVEGLLLNTEAFF. The CDR3 bases are TGCAGCGTTGAAGGCCTCCTATTGAACACTGAAGCTTTCTTT.

This chain joins TRBV7-6 and TRBJ2-3; TRBD1 or TRBD2 may be the D gene (6 bases each). The CDR3 loop spans 14 amino acids. With 5 bases removed from V and 5 bases from J, the gap between germline ends came to 14 bases. Per the germline V gene, CDR1 is SGHVS and CDR2 is FNYEAQ. This CDR3 reads CASSPGARVDTQYF. CDR3 in DNA: TGTGCCAGCAGCCCGGGGGCCCGGGTAGATACGCAGTATTTT.

CDR3: CASSRSGTYSNQPQHF. In DNA, the CDR3 is TGTGCCAGCAGTCGCTCCGGGACGTATAGCAATCAGCCCCAGCATTTT. This chain uses TRBV5-5 with TRBJ1-5; D is perhaps TRBD1 (5 bases). The CDR3 has 16 residues. Germline values: CDR1 SGHKS, CDR2 YYEKEE (reference sequence). Trimming removed 5 bases at V and 0 bases at J, with 15 bases between.

The rearrangement uses TRBV19 and TRBJ2-2, with 11 bases matching TRBD2. V was pared by 6 bases and J by 8 bases, with 8 bases of the junction left unmatched. This CDR3 contains 15 residues. The germline gives CDR1 LNHDA, CDR2 SQIVND (reference sequence). The CDR3 loop reads CASSPLAGANGELFF. The CDR3, as DNA: TGTGCCAGTAGCCCACTAGCGGGAGCTAATGGGGAGCTGTTTTTT.

CDR3 region: CSAGLRDRMGEQYF. The CDR3 region has the DNA TGCAGCGCCGGCCTCCGGGACAGGATGGGTGAGCAGTACTTC. The V and J genes are TRBV29-1 and TRBJ2-7, with TRBD1 identical over 8 bases. Germline CDR1 is SQVTM and CDR2 is ANQGSEA. The junction had 15 bases not matched to a gene; V was cut back by 7 bases and J by 7 bases. This CDR3 has 14 residues.

The chain combines TRBV11-3 with TRBJ2-7; the match to TRBD1 covers 9 bases. This CDR3 has 15 residues. V was clipped by 5 bases and J by 3 bases; unmatched bases: 8. Germline CDR1 and CDR2: SGHNT and YENEEA. CDR3: CASSPGTGKHYEQYF. The CDR3 nucleotides are TGTGCCAGCAGCCCCGGGACAGGGAAACACTACGAGCAGTACTTC.

The chain combines TRBV2 with TRBJ1-1, with TRBD1 matching 10 bases. V gave up 5 bases and J gave up 6 bases; unmatched junction bases: 12. This CDR3 spans 16 amino acids. Looked up from germline, CDR1 is SNHLY and CDR2 is FYNNEI. The chain's CDR3 is CASSRTGGTGRSEAFF. The CDR3, as DNA: TGTGCCAGCAGTCGGACAGGGGGGACGGGTCGGTCTGAAGCTTTCTTT.

Note on this clone: A read error may account for a junction end that differs from germline. The chain combines TRBV7-8 with TRBJ2-1; no clear D. The CDR3 runs to 8 residues. Germline CDR1 reads SGHVS; CDR2 reads FQNEAQ. DNA for the CDR3: TGTGCCAGCAGCCGAAGGGTCTTC. This sequence encodes CASSRRVF. The whole variable domain, filled in from reference TRBV7-8 and TRBJ2-1, reads GAGVSQSPRYKVAKRGQDVALRCDPISGHVSLFWYQQALGQGPEFLTYFQNEAQLDKSGLPSDRFFAERPEGSVSTLKIQRTQQEDSAVYLCASSRRVFGPGTRLTVL.

The CDR3 protein is CASSLGVRGYTF. In DNA, the CDR3 is TGTGCCAGCAGCTTGGGCGTGCGTGGCTACACCTTC. This chain links TRBV5-5 with TRBJ1-2; no firm D call. The length of the CDR3 is 12 residues. Trimming removed 0 bases at V and 7 bases at J, with 7 bases between. Germline V gives CDR1 SGHKS, CDR2 YYEKEE (reference sequence).